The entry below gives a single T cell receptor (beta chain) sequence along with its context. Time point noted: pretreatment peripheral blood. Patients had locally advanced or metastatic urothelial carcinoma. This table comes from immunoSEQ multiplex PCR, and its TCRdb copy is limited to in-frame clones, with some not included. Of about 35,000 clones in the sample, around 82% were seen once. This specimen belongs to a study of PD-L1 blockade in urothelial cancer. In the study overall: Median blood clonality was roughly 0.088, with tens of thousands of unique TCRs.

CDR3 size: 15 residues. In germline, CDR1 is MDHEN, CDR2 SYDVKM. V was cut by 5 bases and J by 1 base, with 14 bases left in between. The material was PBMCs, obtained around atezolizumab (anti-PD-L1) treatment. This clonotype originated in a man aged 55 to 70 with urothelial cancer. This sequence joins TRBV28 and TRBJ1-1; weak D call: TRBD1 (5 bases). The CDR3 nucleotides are TGTGCCAGCAGTCGTGGCGGGGGTGAGAACACTGAAGCTTTCTTT. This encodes CASSRGGGENTEAFF.